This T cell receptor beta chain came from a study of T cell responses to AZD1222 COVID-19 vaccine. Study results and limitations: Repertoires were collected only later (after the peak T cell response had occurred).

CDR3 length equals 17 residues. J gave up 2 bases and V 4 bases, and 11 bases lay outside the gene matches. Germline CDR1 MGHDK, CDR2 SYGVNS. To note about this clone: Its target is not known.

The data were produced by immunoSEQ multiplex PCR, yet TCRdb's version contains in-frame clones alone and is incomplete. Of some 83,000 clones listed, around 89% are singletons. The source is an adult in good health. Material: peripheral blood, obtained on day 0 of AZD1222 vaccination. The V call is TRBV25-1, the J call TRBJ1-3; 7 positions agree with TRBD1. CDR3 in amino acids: CASSVLGDSGAGNTIYF. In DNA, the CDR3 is TGTGCCAGCAGTGTTTTGGGGGACAGCGGGGCTGGAAACACCATATATTTT.